One and the same sample provided the 17 T cell receptor beta chains below, sequenced in a study of PD-L1 blockade in urothelial cancer. As for time point: peripheral blood 6 weeks after treatment start. The table came from immunoSEQ multiplex PCR; TCRdb's copy has only in-frame clones and leaves some out. Of about 51,000 clones listed, around 90% are singletons. Specimen: PBMCs, collected around atezolizumab (anti-PD-L1) treatment. These TCRs come from a man aged 55 to 70 with urothelial cancer.

This rearrangement joins TRBV7-2 to TRBJ2-1; D is unclear. Germline V gives CDR1 SGHTA, CDR2 FQGNSA. The ends were cut back, 2 bases at V and 6 bases at J, with 11 bases in the middle. This CDR3 spans 14 amino acids. CDR3 loop: CASSLTRQVNEQFF. CDR3 nucleotides: TGTGCCAGCAGCTTAACTCGGCAGGTCAATGAGCAGTTCTTC.

The chain is built from TRBV7-8 and TRBJ2-2; D is ambiguous. Per the germline V gene, CDR1 is SGHVS and CDR2 is FQNEAQ. This CDR3 spans 14 amino acids. Trimming left V 1 base short and J 5 bases short, with 8 bases between. The CDR3 here is CASSLDYMTGELFF. Written as DNA, the CDR3 is TGTGCCAGCAGCTTAGACTATATGACCGGGGAGCTGTTTTTT.

The V and J genes are TRBV21-1 and TRBJ2-5; whether TRBD1, the table's D call, matches the DNA was not checked. TRBV21-1 represents a pseudogene. The CDR3 runs 18 residues. The CDR3, as DNA: TGTGCCAGCAGCAAGGGGCAACAGGGGGCGCGGAGGCAAGAGACCCAGTACTTC. Its translation: CASSKGQQGARRQETQYF.

This rearrangement joins TRBV28 to TRBJ1-5; a weak D match, TRBD1 (6 bases). Trimming removed 5 bases from V and 7 bases from J, with 15 bases in between. The CDR3 contains 14 residues. Germline loops: CDR1 MDHEN, CDR2 SYDVKM. CDR3 bases: TGTGCCAGCAGTCCGACCCCCCAGGGGCAGCCCCAGCATTTT. Encoded protein: CASSPTPQGQPQHF.

The chain is built from TRBV6-5 and TRBJ2-6, with D possibly matching TRBD1 (5 bases). The V end lost 2 bases, the J end lost 0 bases, and 5 bases lay between the germline ends. CDR1 is MNHEY and CDR2 is SVGAGI in the germline V gene. The CDR3 covers 15 residues. CDR3 in DNA: TGTGCCAGCAGTTACCAGGGCTCTGGGGCCAACGTCCTGACTTTC. Translating it yields CASSYQGSGANVLTF.

CDR3 loop: CASRDRGRTGELFF. CDR3 bases: TGTGCCAGCAGGGACAGGGGGCGAACCGGGGAGCTGTTTTTT. The J gene is TRBJ2-2, the V gene TRBV2; 11 bases agree with TRBD1. CDR1 and CDR2 (germline): SNHLY, FYNNEI. The CDR3 consists of 14 residues. The V and J ends lost 6 bases and 5 bases, in that order; junction bases with no gene match: 2.

V gene TRBV27 combines with J gene TRBJ2-7, with D maybe TRBD2 (6 bases). The ends were cut back, 3 bases at V and 4 bases at J, with 25 bases in the middle. Germline V gives CDR1 MNHEY, CDR2 SMNVEV (reference sequence). The CDR3 has 18 amino acids. This chain's CDR3 is CASSLWADTSLSSYEQYF. CDR3 nucleotides: TGTGCCAGCAGTTTGTGGGCGGATACTAGCCTCTCGAGTTACGAGCAGTACTTC.

Here the CDR3 DNA reads TGTGCCATCAGTGATTCACAGGTTTCACCCCTCCACTTT. Its protein is CAISDSQVSPLHF. V usage is TRBV10-3 and J usage is TRBJ1-6, with D possibly TRBD1 on 5 matching bases. The CDR3 covers 13 residues. Germline V CDR1 and CDR2: ENHRY, SYGVKD. The V end was cut by 3 bases, the J end by 9 bases, with 9 bases between.

This sequence joins TRBV14 and TRBJ2-1; 9 bases are shared with TRBD1. Germline loops: CDR1 SGHDN, CDR2 FVKESK. The CDR3 is made up of 16 amino acids. Germline trimming cut 4 bases from V and 3 bases from J; bases unmatched to any gene: 7. CDR3 protein: CASSRPGTGYYNEQFF. The CDR3 nucleotides read TGTGCCAGCAGCCGCCCGGGGACAGGGTACTACAATGAGCAGTTCTTC.

The rearrangement uses TRBV12-5 and TRBJ2-7, with D maybe TRBD1 (5 bases). The CDR3 loop spans 12 amino acids. Germline V gene data show CDR1 as LGHNT and CDR2 as FRNRAP. The V end lost 9 bases, the J end lost 0 bases, and 9 bases lay between the germline ends. Written as DNA, the CDR3 is TGTGCTAGCAAGGGGAACTCCTACGAGCAGTACTTC. Translation: CASKGNSYEQYF.

This clone was recorded only once. The rearrangement joins TRBV11-1 to TRBJ1-6, with 10 bases lining up with TRBD1. The CDR3 is 15 residues long. The J segment lost 9 bases and the V segment lost 4 bases, leaving 6 bases of the junction unmatched. Germline V gene data show CDR1 as SGHAT and CDR2 as FQDESV (reference sequence). CDR3 in DNA: TGTGCCAGCAGCTCGGGACAGGGGAATATTTCACCCCTCCACTTT. Amino acids: CASSSGQGNISPLHF.

This clone occurred once. The chain combines TRBV18 with TRBJ2-3, with 7 bases fitting TRBD2. This CDR3 region has 15 residues. The V gene end was trimmed by 2 bases and the J gene end by 0 bases; junction bases not matched to a gene: 2. The germline V gene encodes CDR1 KGHSH and CDR2 LQKENI. DNA of the CDR3: TGTGCCAGCTCACCAGCCGGGGGGAGCACAGATACGCAGTATTTT. Its translation is CASSPAGGSTDTQYF. Variable domain in full (rest from reference TRBV18 and TRBJ2-3): NAGVMQNPRHLVRRRGQEARLRCSPMKGHSHVYWYRQLPEEGLKFMVYLQKENIIDESGMPKERFSAEFPKEGPSILRIQQVVRGDSAAYFCASSPAGGSTDTQYFGPGTRLTVL.

CDR3 in DNA: TGTGCCAGCAGACGTCTGACAGGGGGGAACACTGAAGCTTTCTTT. This codes for CASRRLTGGNTEAFF. This rearrangement joins TRBV6-1 to TRBJ1-1; 9 bases are a match to TRBD1. Trimming took 6 bases from V and 1 from J; bases not matched to a gene: 6. The CDR3 extends over 15 amino acids. Germline V gene data show CDR1 as MNHNS and CDR2 as SASEGT.

The genes are TRBV7-3 and TRBJ2-7; 8 nucleotides align to TRBD1. Germline values: CDR1 SGHTA, CDR2 FQGTGA. CDR3 length: 15 amino acids. The V and J ends lost 4 bases and 2 bases, in that order; junction bases with no gene match: 7. CDR3 region: CASSYAGTGPYEQYF. In DNA form, the CDR3 reads TGTGCCAGCAGCTACGCCGGGACAGGCCCCTACGAGCAGTACTTC.

The chain is built from TRBV28 and TRBJ2-7; no definite D call. CDR3 length: 14 amino acids. Germline assignment: CDR1 MDHEN and CDR2 SYDVKM. The V gene lost 1 base and the J gene lost 6 bases, with 13 bases spanning the gap. The CDR3 nucleotides read TGTGCCAGCAGTTTATTGGGCCAAGCAAGCGAGCAGTACTTC. Translation gives CASSLLGQASEQYF.

This clone came up a few times. The gene calls are TRBV6-4 and TRBJ1-2; D call uncertain. The CDR3 is made up of 13 amino acids. Germline V CDR1 and CDR2: MRHNA, SNTAGT. The germline V and J ends were trimmed by 6 bases and 8 bases, with 16 bases remaining between them. CDR3 residues: CASRSEGKGGYTF. The DNA of the CDR3 is TGTGCCAGCAGGAGTGAGGGAAAAGGCGGCTACACCTTC.

This chain connects TRBV19 to TRBJ2-3; tentative D call: TRBD2 (6 bases). With 2 bases removed from V and 5 bases from J, the gap between germline ends came to 14 bases. This CDR3 contains 15 residues. From germline, CDR1 is LNHDA and CDR2 SQIVND (reference sequence). The CDR3 spells CASSIWSVGGDTQYF. CDR3 in DNA: TGTGCCAGTAGTATATGGTCGGTCGGGGGAGATACGCAGTATTTT.